The next 21 T cell receptor beta chains were all read from a single sample in a study of T cell responses to AZD1222 COVID-19 vaccine. Measured with immunoSEQ multiplex PCR; TCRdb has only the in-frame clones, and not every one. Among approximately 180,000 clones, about 90% were seen once, and the ten largest hold 3.5% to 5.5%. The sample here was peripheral blood, taken 28 days after the second dose of the MenACWY control vaccine. Receptors were obtained from an adult who received the MenACWY meningococcal vaccine as a control.

The chain is built from TRBV6-2 or TRBV6-3 and TRBJ2-7; TRBD2 aligns across 11 bases. Germline V gives CDR1 MNHEY, CDR2 SVGEGT. CDR3 length equals 17 residues. V shed 3 bases and J 7 bases; nucleotides not matched to a gene: 14. CDR3 sequence reads: CASSYRPLGLAEREQYF. The CDR3 DNA reads TGTGCCAGCAGTTATCGCCCCTTGGGACTAGCGGAGAGGGAGCAGTACTTC.

This chain connects TRBV7-2 to TRBJ1-5, with D possibly matching TRBD1 (5 bases). The CDR3 loop spans 16 amino acids. CDR1 is SGHTA, CDR2 FQGNSA, per germline. Deletions cut 5 bases from V and 0 bases from J, with 14 bases between. Here the CDR3 DNA reads TGTGCCAGCAGCCAGGGACGGTCTGGTAGCAATCAGCCCCAGCATTTT. As protein: CASSQGRSGSNQPQHF.

The V gene is TRBV6-5, the J gene TRBJ1-6; a possible D gene is TRBD1 (6 bases). CDR1 is MNHEY, CDR2 SVGAGI, per germline. CDR3 length equals 15 residues. V shed 0 bases and J shed 10 bases, with 13 bases lying between them. The CDR3 is CASSYSGTNGSPLHF. The CDR3 nucleotides are TGTGCCAGCAGTTACTCTGGGACAAACGGATCACCCCTCCACTTT.

This clone was picked up one time. This CDR3 reads CASSTGTSGRKQYF. DNA of the CDR3: TGTGCCAGCAGCACCGGGACTAGCGGGAGGAAGCAGTACTTC. The chain is built from TRBV6-5 and TRBJ2-7; 15 bases map to TRBD2. There are 14 residues in the CDR3. Germline V gene data show CDR1 as MNHEY and CDR2 as SVGAGI. V shed 6 bases, J shed 8 bases, and the junction held 5 bases outside the gene matches.

V and J are TRBV11-2 and TRBJ2-7, with D perhaps matching TRBD1 or TRBD2 (5 bases each). Germline CDR1 is SGHAT and CDR2 is FQNNGV. The V gene lost 1 base and the J gene lost 0 bases, with 10 bases spanning the gap. The CDR3 totals 15 residues. CDR3 protein: CASSLVGPSSYEQYF. CDR3 DNA: TGTGCCAGCAGCTTAGTGGGACCCAGCTCCTACGAGCAGTACTTC.

The V call is TRBV28, the J call TRBJ2-1; D is tentatively TRBD1 or TRBD2 (6 bases each). The ends were cut back, 6 bases at V and 6 bases at J, with 15 bases in the middle. Germline assignment: CDR1 MDHEN and CDR2 SYDVKM. The CDR3 sequence is 14 residues long. CDR3 amino acids: CASSKSRGGNEQFF. Written as DNA, the CDR3 is TGTGCCAGCAGCAAGTCCAGGGGAGGCAATGAGCAGTTCTTC. The full variable domain, rest sourced from reference TRBV28 and TRBJ2-1, is DVKVTQSSRYLVKRTGEKVFLECVQDMDHENMFWYRQDPGLGLRLIYFSYDVKMKEKGDIPEGYSVSREKKERFSLILESASTNQTSMYLCASSKSRGGNEQFFGPGTRLTVL.

The rearrangement joins TRBV11-2 to TRBJ2-1; D remains unclear. Germline loops: CDR1 SGHAT, CDR2 FQNNGV. The CDR3 runs 15 residues. Trimming removed 5 bases from V and 1 base from J, with 12 bases in between. In nucleotides, the CDR3 is TGTGCCAGCAGCGTGAGCCTAGAGTCCTACAATGAGCAGTTCTTC. This codes for CASSVSLESYNEQFF.

The chain combines TRBV7-3 with TRBJ1-2; the match to TRBD1 covers 10 bases. V shed 5 bases, J shed 9 bases, and the junction held 9 bases outside the gene matches. The germline CDR1 and CDR2 sequences are SGHTA and FQGTGA. This CDR3 comprises 14 residues. CDR3 loop: CASSARDRGGRYTF. CDR3 coding DNA: TGTGCCAGCAGCGCTCGGGACAGGGGTGGTCGCTACACCTTC.

The chain carries TRBV20-1 and TRBJ2-7; no firm D call. CDR1 and CDR2 from the germline V gene are DFQATT and SNEGSKA (reference sequence). The CDR3 has 14 residues. V lost 3 bases and J lost 3, with 15 bases in between. The CDR3 nucleotides read TGCAGTGCTAGTCCCTTGGCCACCTACTACGAGCAGTACTTC. Translation gives CSASPLATYYEQYF.

V gene TRBV11-2 combines with J gene TRBJ2-5; possible D gene TRBD2, 5 bases. The CDR3 loop spans 14 amino acids. V was shortened by 2 bases and J by 4 bases, with 11 bases between the two germline ends. In germline, CDR1 is SGHAT, CDR2 FQNNGV. CDR3 amino acids: CASSLPSGLETQYF. The CDR3 region has the DNA TGTGCCAGCAGCTTACCATCCGGACTAGAGACCCAGTACTTC.

The rearrangement links TRBV11-2 to TRBJ2-5; unclear D gene. The CDR3 sequence is 12 residues long. Germline V CDR1 and CDR2: SGHAT, FQNNGV. Trimming removed 5 bases from V and 2 bases from J, with 6 bases in between. CDR3 residues: CASSPIQETQYF. In nucleotides, the CDR3 is TGTGCCAGCAGCCCGATACAAGAGACCCAGTACTTC.

The V gene is TRBV6-2 or TRBV6-3, the J gene TRBJ1-2; D is ambiguous. Trimming pared 4 bases from V and 2 bases from J, leaving 11 bases between. Germline CDR1 reads MNHEY; CDR2 reads SVGEGT. This CDR3 is 14 amino acids long. The CDR3 sequence is CASSFFGLNYGYTF. The DNA of the CDR3 is TGTGCCAGCAGTTTCTTCGGGTTAAACTATGGCTACACCTTC.

This CDR3 reads CATLGGGTEAFF. In DNA, the CDR3 is TGTGCCACCCTTGGGGGGGGCACCGAAGCTTTCTTT. The chain is built from TRBV19 and TRBJ1-1, with D possibly matching TRBD1 (6 bases). The germline CDR1 and CDR2 sequences are LNHDA and SQIVND (reference sequence). The CDR3 is made up of 12 amino acids. V was pared by 10 bases and J by 8 bases, with 17 bases between.

The chain recombines TRBV10-3 with TRBJ2-1; D gene ambiguous. The V gene's germline CDR1 is ENHRY and CDR2 SYGVKD. The CDR3 length is 13 residues. Trimming shortened V by 6 bases and J by 3 bases, and 9 bases separated the two germline ends. In DNA, the CDR3 is TGTGCCATCAGGGCGGACCTCTACAATGAGCAGTTCTTC. Translation: CAIRADLYNEQFF.

The CDR3 sequence: CASSDDRGGQPQHF. CDR3 DNA: TGTGCCAGCAGTGATGATCGGGGAGGGCAGCCCCAGCATTTT. The chain has TRBV25-1 and TRBJ1-5; no reliable D call. In germline, CDR1 is MGHDK, CDR2 SYGVNS. V was trimmed by 3 bases and J by 7 bases, leaving 13 bases between them. There are 14 residues in the CDR3. Combining the CDR3 with reference TRBV25-1 and TRBJ1-5 gives the whole variable domain EADIYQTPRYLVIGTGKKITLECSQTMGHDKMYWYQQDPGMELHLIHYSYGVNSTEKGDLSSESTVSRIRTEHFPLTLESARPSHTSQYLCASSDDRGGQPQHFGDGTRLSIL.

The gene calls are TRBV21-1 and TRBJ1-5. TRBV21-1 is a listed pseudogene. The CDR3 length is 15 residues. CDR3 in DNA: TGTGCCAGCAGCAGCGGGGGGCCTAGCAATCAGCCCCAGCATTTT. This translates into CASSSGGPSNQPQHF.

This chain uses TRBV6-5 with TRBJ2-2; no definite D call. Deletions cut 2 bases from V and 5 bases from J, with 6 bases between. This CDR3 spans 13 amino acids. Per germline, CDR1 MNHEY and CDR2 SVGAGI. The CDR3 region has the DNA TGTGCCAGCAGTTACGGCCCGACCGGGGAGCTGTTTTTT. This gives the protein CASSYGPTGELFF.

V gene TRBV29-1 combines with J gene TRBJ1-4; possible D gene TRBD1, 5 bases. The V gene lost 6 bases and the J gene lost 1 base, with 12 bases spanning the gap. This CDR3 contains 14 residues. The germline gives CDR1 SQVTM, CDR2 ANQGSEA. The chain's CDR3 is CSVGRGGTNEKLFF. CDR3 DNA: TGCAGCGTCGGCCGGGGGGGAACTAATGAAAAACTGTTTTTT.

This clone occurred once. V usage is TRBV6-5 and J usage is TRBJ2-5, with 8 bases fitting TRBD2. Per the germline V gene, CDR1 is MNHEY and CDR2 is SVGAGI. The CDR3 is 15 amino acids. Germline trimming cut 0 bases from V and 4 bases from J; bases unmatched to any gene: 4. The CDR3 DNA is TGTGCCAGCAGTTACTCGGCGCTAGCGGGAGAGACCCAGTACTTC. It is translated as CASSYSALAGETQYF.

This chain uses TRBV19 with TRBJ1-2; a possible D gene is TRBD1 (5 bases). Trimming shortened V by 6 bases and J by 3 bases, and 8 bases separated the two germline ends. The V gene's germline CDR1 is LNHDA and CDR2 SQIVND (reference sequence). This CDR3 has 12 residues. CDR3 sequence (DNA): TGTGCCAGTAGCACAGGACACTATGGCTACACCTTC. The encoded protein is CASSTGHYGYTF.

The rearrangement links TRBV28 to TRBJ1-2; a weak D match, TRBD1 (5 bases). This CDR3 spans 14 amino acids. The ends were cut back, 7 bases at V and 6 bases at J, with 18 bases in the middle. Germline V gene lookup returns CDR1 MDHEN and CDR2 SYDVKM. This CDR3 is CASTGRRGFDGYTF. In DNA, the CDR3 is TGTGCCAGCACCGGACGACGGGGGTTCGATGGCTACACCTTC.